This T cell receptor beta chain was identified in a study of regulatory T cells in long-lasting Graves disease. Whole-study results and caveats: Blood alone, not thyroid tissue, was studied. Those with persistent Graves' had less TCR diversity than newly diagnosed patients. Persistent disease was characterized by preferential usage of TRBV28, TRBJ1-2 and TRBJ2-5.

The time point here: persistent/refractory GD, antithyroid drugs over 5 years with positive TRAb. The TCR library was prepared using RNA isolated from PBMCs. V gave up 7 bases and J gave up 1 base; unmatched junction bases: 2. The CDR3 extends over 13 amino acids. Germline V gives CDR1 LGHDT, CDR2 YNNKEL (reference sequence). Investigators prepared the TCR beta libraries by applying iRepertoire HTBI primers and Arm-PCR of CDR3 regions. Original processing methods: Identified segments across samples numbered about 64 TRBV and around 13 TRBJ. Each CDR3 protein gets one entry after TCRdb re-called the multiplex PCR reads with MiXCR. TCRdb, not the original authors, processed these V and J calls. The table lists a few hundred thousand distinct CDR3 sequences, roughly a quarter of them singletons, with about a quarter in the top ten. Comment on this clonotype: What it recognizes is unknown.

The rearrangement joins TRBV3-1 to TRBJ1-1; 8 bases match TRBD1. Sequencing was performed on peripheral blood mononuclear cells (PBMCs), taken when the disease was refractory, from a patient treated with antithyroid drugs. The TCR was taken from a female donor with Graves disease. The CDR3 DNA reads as TGTGCCAGCATCGGGACAGGGAACACTGAAGCTTTCTTT. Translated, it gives CASIGTGNTEAFF.